The clone carrying this T cell receptor (beta chain) was counted only a few times. TCRdb called the RT-PCR reads again in MiXCR, with one record for every CDR3 protein. The table lists about 57,000 distinct CDR3 sequences, 13% of them singletons. The germline V gene encodes CDR1 SGHRS and CDR2 YFSETQ. The CDR3 extends over 15 amino acids. V gave up 1 base and J gave up 2 bases, with 12 bases separating them. The data are from a study of patients and donors after allogeneic stem cell transplantation. V usage is TRBV5-1 and J usage is TRBJ1-1; D is uncertain. The TCR sequence derives from a human donor who was either an allogeneic HSCT recipient or a stem cell or donor lymphocyte infusion donor (not recorded which). It is not recorded whose cells these are; they may come from a transplant donor. Sequencing input: blood, either unsorted or a sorted T cell fraction (not recorded which). CDR3 sequence: CASSLNVKYNTEAFF. In DNA form, the CDR3 reads TGCGCCAGCAGCTTGAACGTTAAGTATAACACTGAAGCTTTCTTT. Combining the CDR3 with reference TRBV5-1 and TRBJ1-1 gives the whole variable domain KAGVTQTPRYLIKTRGQQVTLSCSPISGHRSVSWYQQTPGQGLQFLFEYFSETQRNKGNFPGRFSGRQFSNSRSEMNVSTLELGDSALYLCASSLNVKYNTEAFFGQGTRLTVV.